The rows below give T cell receptor beta chains drawn from one sample of a study of blood T cells in healthy people across ages. TCRdb re-analysed the 5' RACE reads in MiXCR, keeping a single row per CDR3 protein. The sample records approximately 800,000 distinct CDR3 sequences, roughly 24% being singletons. These sequences were also reported in another study, on T cells of mothers and their children.

The specimen sequenced was blood. Receptor source: a boy younger than 18 in good health. The CDR3 runs from the conserved cysteine through the conserved F or W. The order of the fields is V gene, clone size, J gene, D gene, CDR3 protein, CDR3 DNA. D genes are given only for firm matches. Clone sizes are given selectively: once, few, many, or a class where the clone is expanded.

V gene: TRBV20-1; clone size: -; J gene: TRBJ2-1; D gene: -; CDR3 protein: CSARLLRRGPNEQFF; CDR3 DNA: TGCAGTGCTAGACTCCTGAGGCGGGGGCCTAATGAGCAGTTCTTC
V gene: TRBV9; clone size: few; J gene: TRBJ2-3; D gene: -; CDR3 protein: CASSPGVDLTDTQYF; CDR3 DNA: TGTGCCAGCAGCCCAGGGGTGGACCTAACAGATACGCAGTATTTT
V gene: TRBV3-1; clone size: -; J gene: TRBJ2-7; D gene: TRBD2; CDR3 protein: CASSQGGSGGSYEQYF; CDR3 DNA: TGTGCCAGCAGCCAAGGCGGGAGCGGGGGCTCCTACGAGCAGTACTTC
V gene: TRBV12-3/TRBV12-4; clone size: -; J gene: TRBJ2-1; D gene: -; CDR3 protein: CASSVRGAYNEQFF; CDR3 DNA: TGTGCCAGCAGTGTCCGGGGGGCGTACAATGAGCAGTTCTTC
V gene: TRBV28; clone size: -; J gene: TRBJ1-4; D gene: -; CDR3 protein: CASHTTSSNEKLFF; CDR3 DNA: TGTGCCAGCCACACTACCTCCTCTAATGAAAAACTGTTTTTT
V gene: TRBV6-5; clone size: -; J gene: TRBJ1-2; D gene: -; CDR3 protein: CASTPRFLHYGYTF; CDR3 DNA: TGTGCCAGCACCCCCAGATTTCTCCACTATGGCTACACCTTC
V gene: TRBV20-1; clone size: few; J gene: TRBJ2-5; D gene: TRBD2; CDR3 protein: CSARLAARLETQYF; CDR3 DNA: TGCAGTGCTAGACTAGCGGCTCGATTAGAGACCCAGTACTTC
V gene: TRBV10-3; clone size: few; J gene: TRBJ2-5; D gene: -; CDR3 protein: CAISEGGPPRTQYF; CDR3 DNA: TGTGCCATCAGTGAAGGAGGGCCTCCCCGGACCCAGTACTTC
V gene: TRBV29-1; clone size: -; J gene: TRBJ1-2; D gene: -; CDR3 protein: CSVAGGFYGYTF; CDR3 DNA: TGCAGCGTTGCCGGGGGGTTCTATGGCTACACCTTC
V gene: TRBV4-1; clone size: few; J gene: TRBJ1-1; D gene: -; CDR3 protein: CASSQDRVAEAFF; CDR3 DNA: TGCGCCAGCAGCCAAGACAGGGTGGCCGAAGCTTTCTTT
V gene: TRBV29-1; clone size: -; J gene: TRBJ2-1; D gene: TRBD2; CDR3 protein: CSVEPGGRIYNEQFF; CDR3 DNA: TGCAGCGTTGAGCCGGGGGGACGGATCTACAATGAGCAGTTCTTC
V gene: TRBV9; clone size: few; J gene: TRBJ1-5; D gene: -; CDR3 protein: CASSVESLDSPSNQPQHF; CDR3 DNA: TGTGCCAGCAGCGTAGAATCCCTGGACAGTCCTAGCAATCAGCCCCAGCATTTT
V gene: TRBV7-9; clone size: few; J gene: TRBJ2-6; D gene: -; CDR3 protein: CASRSSTGANVLTF; CDR3 DNA: TGTGCCAGCAGATCCTCTACTGGGGCCAACGTCCTGACTTTC
V gene: TRBV5-1; clone size: few; J gene: TRBJ2-1; D gene: TRBD2; CDR3 protein: CASRLHRDYNFYNEQFF; CDR3 DNA: TGCGCCAGCAGGCTCCACCGGGACTACAATTTCTACAATGAGCAGTTCTTC
V gene: TRBV5-1; clone size: many; J gene: TRBJ2-2; D gene: -; CDR3 protein: CASSLAGISTGELFF; CDR3 DNA: TGCGCCAGCAGCTTGGCCGGGATCTCCACCGGGGAGCTGTTTTTT
V gene: TRBV12-3/TRBV12-4; clone size: -; J gene: TRBJ1-5; D gene: -; CDR3 protein: CASSWKGGQPQHF; CDR3 DNA: TGTGCCAGCAGCTGGAAGGGAGGTCAGCCCCAGCATTTT
V gene: TRBV29-1; clone size: -; J gene: TRBJ2-5; D gene: -; CDR3 protein: CSVWGIQETQYF; CDR3 DNA: TGCAGCGTTTGGGGGATTCAAGAGACCCAGTACTTC
V gene: TRBV20-1; clone size: -; J gene: TRBJ1-2; D gene: -; CDR3 protein: CSASHLNVGGYYGYTF; CDR3 DNA: TGCAGTGCTAGTCACCTGAATGTCGGGGGCTATTATGGCTACACCTTC
V gene: TRBV9; clone size: -; J gene: TRBJ2-3; D gene: TRBD2; CDR3 protein: CASSGGGFTDTQYF; CDR3 DNA: TGTGCCAGCAGCGGCGGGGGATTCACAGATACGCAGTATTTT
V gene: TRBV10-3; clone size: -; J gene: TRBJ2-7; D gene: -; CDR3 protein: CAIRLEGDGYEQYF; CDR3 DNA: TGTGCCATCCGCCTAGAGGGAGACGGCTACGAGCAGTACTTC
V gene: TRBV20-1; clone size: -; J gene: TRBJ2-7; D gene: TRBD1; CDR3 protein: CSAFDRASSYEQYF; CDR3 DNA: TGCAGTGCATTTGACAGGGCGTCCTCCTACGAGCAGTACTTC
V gene: TRBV6-6; clone size: -; J gene: TRBJ2-5; D gene: -; CDR3 protein: CASSYSREGQETQYF; CDR3 DNA: TGTGCCAGCAGTTACTCGAGGGAAGGCCAAGAGACCCAGTACTTC
V gene: TRBV7-9; clone size: -; J gene: TRBJ2-7; D gene: -; CDR3 protein: CASSRVTGPYEQYF; CDR3 DNA: TGTGCCAGCAGCCGCGTTACAGGGCCCTACGAGCAGTACTTC
V gene: TRBV5-1; clone size: few; J gene: TRBJ2-7; D gene: TRBD1; CDR3 protein: CASSSGQLRYEQYF; CDR3 DNA: TGCGCCAGCAGCTCGGGACAGCTACGCTACGAGCAGTACTTC
V gene: TRBV11-2; clone size: few; J gene: TRBJ2-2; D gene: -; CDR3 protein: CASSLLAAGELFF; CDR3 DNA: TGTGCCAGCAGCTTACTGGCCGCCGGGGAGCTGTTTTTT
V gene: TRBV28; clone size: -; J gene: TRBJ2-1; D gene: -; CDR3 protein: CASSTIGGPEGNEQFF; CDR3 DNA: TGTGCCAGCAGTACCATCGGGGGGCCCGAGGGGAATGAGCAGTTCTTC
V gene: TRBV5-1; clone size: few; J gene: TRBJ1-2; D gene: TRBD1; CDR3 protein: CATAPDREGYTF; CDR3 DNA: TGCGCCACAGCCCCGGACAGGGAAGGCTACACCTTC
V gene: TRBV15; clone size: -; J gene: TRBJ2-6; D gene: -; CDR3 protein: CATSEWGANVLTF; CDR3 DNA: TGTGCCACCAGCGAGTGGGGGGCCAACGTCCTGACTTTC
V gene: TRBV14; clone size: few; J gene: TRBJ1-6; D gene: -; CDR3 protein: CASSKGGLAPLHF; CDR3 DNA: TGTGCCAGCAGCAAGGGGGGGTTGGCACCCCTCCACTTT
V gene: TRBV11-3; clone size: few; J gene: TRBJ2-5; D gene: -; CDR3 protein: CASSPLASETQYF; CDR3 DNA: TGTGCCAGCAGCCCCCTAGCGTCAGAGACCCAGTACTTC
V gene: TRBV7-2; clone size: -; J gene: TRBJ2-6; D gene: -; CDR3 protein: CASSLALGHSGANVLTF; CDR3 DNA: TGTGCCAGCAGCTTAGCACTGGGTCACTCTGGGGCCAACGTCCTGACTTTC
V gene: TRBV29-1; clone size: few; J gene: TRBJ1-1; D gene: -; CDR3 protein: CSVENTLNTEAFF; CDR3 DNA: TGCAGCGTTGAAAACACCCTGAACACTGAAGCTTTCTTT
V gene: TRBV30; clone size: -; J gene: TRBJ2-7; D gene: -; CDR3 protein: CAWMSGSAYEQYF; CDR3 DNA: TGTGCCTGGATGTCGGGGTCAGCCTACGAGCAGTACTTC
V gene: TRBV6-6; clone size: -; J gene: TRBJ1-4; D gene: TRBD1; CDR3 protein: CASSAQGGAEKLFF; CDR3 DNA: TGTGCCAGCAGTGCCCAGGGGGGGGCGGAAAAACTGTTTTTT
V gene: TRBV30; clone size: -; J gene: TRBJ2-7; D gene: -; CDR3 protein: CAWRRTRYEQYF; CDR3 DNA: TGTGCCTGGAGACGGACTCGCTACGAGCAGTACTTC